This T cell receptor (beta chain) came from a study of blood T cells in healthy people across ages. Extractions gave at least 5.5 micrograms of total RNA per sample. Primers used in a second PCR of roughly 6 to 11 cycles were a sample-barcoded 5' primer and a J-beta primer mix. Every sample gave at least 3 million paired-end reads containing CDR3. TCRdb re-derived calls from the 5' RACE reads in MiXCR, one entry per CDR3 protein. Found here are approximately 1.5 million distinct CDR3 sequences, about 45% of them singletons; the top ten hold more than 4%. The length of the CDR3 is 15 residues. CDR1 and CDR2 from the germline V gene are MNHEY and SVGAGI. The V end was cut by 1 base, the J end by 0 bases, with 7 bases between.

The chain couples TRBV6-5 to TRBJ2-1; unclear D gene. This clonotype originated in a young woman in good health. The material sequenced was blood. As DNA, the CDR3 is TGTGCCAGCAGTTACTGGGCTACCTCCTACAATGAGCAGTTCTTC. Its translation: CASSYWATSYNEQFF.